These T cell receptor beta chains were read from a single sample in a study of cytomegalovirus exposure and HLA in healthy donors. Repertoires were generated with immunoSEQ multiplex PCR, while TCRdb's copy carries only in-frame clones and drops some. This table has about 98,000 clones, roughly four fifths appearing once. Sequencing was done on a sample of PBMCs. The origin of the receptors is a male donor in good health and CMV-seropositive. Each CDR3 is given without its conserved first and last residue.

V	J	CDR3
TRBV28	TRBJ1-2	ASSLSPGVDYT
TRBV28	TRBJ1-1	ASSTLTGANTEAF
TRBV2	TRBJ2-2	ASTSSGRDTGELF
TRBV7-3	TRBJ2-1	ASSPGQGRFNEQF
TRBV19	TRBJ2-5	ASSVDYQETQY
TRBV6-1	TRBJ2-5	ASKRTEETQY
TRBV7-2	TRBJ1-6	ASSLDRGNSPLH
TRBV9	TRBJ2-2	ASSPQGATGELF
TRBV4-2	TRBJ2-7	ASSQESQAEQY
TRBV4-2	TRBJ2-7	ASSLHGTSGNTYEQY
TRBV6-1	TRBJ1-2	ASSAPMDRGNGYT
TRBV4-3	TRBJ2-1	ASSQDRASGRPNEQF
TRBV5-1	TRBJ1-3	ASSLEGVGRNTIY
TRBV11-2	TRBJ1-3	ASSLRIPGGFGGNTIY
TRBV5-6	TRBJ2-7	ASSPRTGGSHEQY
TRBV2	TRBJ2-5	ASSPLSGAQETQY
TRBV19	TRBJ2-5	ASGGSEETQY
TRBV7-2	TRBJ2-1	ASSLRTTSGRSNEQF
TRBV5-4	TRBJ2-1	ASSITSGSYNEQF
TRBV28	TRBJ1-2	ASSPLTGGYGYT